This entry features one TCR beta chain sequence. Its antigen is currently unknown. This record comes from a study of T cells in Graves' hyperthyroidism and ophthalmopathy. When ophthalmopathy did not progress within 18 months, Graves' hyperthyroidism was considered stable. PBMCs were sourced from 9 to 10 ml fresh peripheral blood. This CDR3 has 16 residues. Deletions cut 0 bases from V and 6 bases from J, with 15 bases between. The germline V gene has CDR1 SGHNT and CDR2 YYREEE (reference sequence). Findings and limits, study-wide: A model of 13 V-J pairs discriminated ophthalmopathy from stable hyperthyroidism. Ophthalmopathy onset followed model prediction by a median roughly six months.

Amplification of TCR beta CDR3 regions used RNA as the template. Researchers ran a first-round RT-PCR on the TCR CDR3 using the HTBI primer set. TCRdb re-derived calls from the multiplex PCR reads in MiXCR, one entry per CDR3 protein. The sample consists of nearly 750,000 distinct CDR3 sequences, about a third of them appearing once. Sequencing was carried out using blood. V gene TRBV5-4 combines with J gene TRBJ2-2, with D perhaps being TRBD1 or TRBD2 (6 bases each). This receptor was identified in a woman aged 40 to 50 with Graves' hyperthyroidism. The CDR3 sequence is CASSLAGASGAGELFF. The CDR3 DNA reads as TGTGCCAGCAGCTTGGCAGGGGCGTCGGGGGCCGGGGAGCTGTTTTTT.